These T cell receptor beta chains were read from a single sample in a study of T cell responses to AZD1222 COVID-19 vaccine. Some clones are missing from TCRdb's copy, which holds only in-frame ones; the method was immunoSEQ multiplex PCR. The table includes 110,000 to 150,000 clones, around 93% detected once. The source material was peripheral blood, sampled on day 0 of AZD1222 vaccination. All receptors come from an adult in good health. CDR3s include the opening cysteine and the closing phenylalanine or tryptophan. Each record gives: V gene, clone size, J gene, CDR3 protein. Size is stated for part of the rows, as once, few or many counts, or as a class when the clone is expanded.

>TRBV25-1|-|TRBJ2-1
CASSEYRGSYNEQFF
>TRBV27|-|TRBJ1-2
CASSFSDRNGYTF
>TRBV28|-|TRBJ2-1
CASSWGTSVSNEQFF
>TRBV10-2|-|TRBJ2-3
CASSSPLPGLAGYTDTQYF
>TRBV29-1|-|TRBJ1-1
CSVEGLGGAGTEAFF
>TRBV11-2|-|TRBJ1-1
CASSLGPTEAFF
>TRBV29-1|once|TRBJ2-7
CSTRQGHEQYF
>TRBV6-4|once|TRBJ1-2
CASSDGGTTYGYTF
>TRBV27|few|TRBJ1-6
CASTTSSGKMGYSPLHF
>TRBV5-1|once|TRBJ2-5
CASSLQDWVQETQYF
>TRBV5-1|-|TRBJ1-2
CASSLGSVSSYGYTF
>TRBV19|-|TRBJ2-3
CASSIGSTQYF
>TRBV11-3|-|TRBJ2-2
CASSYTNTGELFF
>TRBV5-1|-|TRBJ2-7
CASSWGIVSTYEQYF
>TRBV7-9|-|TRBJ1-3
CASSSGTGFSGNTIYF
>TRBV25-1|-|TRBJ2-1
CASSGTSGGYNEQFF
>TRBV5-4|medium-sized|TRBJ2-7
CASSGADSYEQYF
>TRBV30|-|TRBJ1-6
CAWGGQRNSPLHF
>TRBV7-9|medium-sized|TRBJ2-3
CASSSTTSPGTDTQYF
>TRBV6-5|-|TRBJ2-2
CASSRQVNTGELFF
>TRBV7-6|-|TRBJ1-5
CASSLKPGSNQPQHF
>TRBV5-5|once|TRBJ1-2
CASSPMPAMRDYTF
>TRBV4-1|-|TRBJ1-3
CASSPDGGYGNTIYF
>TRBV19|-|TRBJ2-7
CASSIDQRGNEQYF
>TRBV28|-|TRBJ2-1
CASSLYGRANEQFF
>TRBV5-1|once|TRBJ1-1
CASSIRTRNTEAFF
>TRBV5-4|-|TRBJ2-5
CASSLMGRGETQYF
>TRBV4-2|-|TRBJ1-2
CASSQDHDRTGDGYTF
>TRBV7-3|-|TRBJ2-7
CASSLAGGPYEQYF
>TRBV19|-|TRBJ1-4
CASSPGLNEKLFF
>TRBV2|once|TRBJ1-6
CASKERGIGSPLHF
>TRBV6-5|-|TRBJ1-2
CASTRGAGYTF
>TRBV12-5|-|TRBJ2-1
CASGFSAYEQFF
>TRBV30|once|TRBJ1-2
CAWSRQPSVYGYTF
>TRBV5-1|-|TRBJ2-7
CASSLGGDYGQYF
>TRBV10-1|-|TRBJ2-1
CASSGGTGGKQFF
>TRBV2|-|TRBJ1-5
CASSGDRGAGQPQHF
>TRBV4-3|-|TRBJ1-4
CASSQRGANEKLFF
>TRBV28|-|TRBJ1-4
CASSLTDRATNEKLFF
>TRBV9|-|TRBJ2-3
CASSVGGSKTDTQYF
>TRBV5-6|-|TRBJ2-1
CASSLGDNEQFF
>TRBV5-1|-|TRBJ2-7
CASSLIALGGRSYEQYF
>TRBV28|-|TRBJ2-1
CASSFGLDLFNEQFF
>TRBV2|-|TRBJ1-2
CASSEVGNNGYTF
>TRBV10-3|-|TRBJ1-5
CAISEPGTGTTDQPQHF
>TRBV15|-|TRBJ2-5
CATSRDLGGTVWGETQYF
>TRBV4-2|-|TRBJ1-2
CASSQRRDSRSSGYTF
>TRBV19|-|TRBJ1-1
CASSMRGENTEAFF
>TRBV5-1|-|TRBJ1-2
CASSQQGAGGYTF
>TRBV6-5|-|TRBJ1-6
CASSSGLVAPLHF